The rows below give T cell receptor beta chains drawn from one sample of a study of T cell responses to AZD1222 COVID-19 vaccine. TCRdb keeps only in-frame clones here, not all; method: immunoSEQ multiplex PCR. The profile shows 150,000 or so clones, 88% of them singletons. This material consisted of peripheral blood, taken on day 0 of MenACWY control vaccination. All receptors come from an adult in good health. CDR3s include the opening cysteine and the closing phenylalanine or tryptophan. D genes are given only for firm matches. Rows may omit the clone size; those that give it use once, few, many or a size class.

D	size	V	J	CDR3	DNA
NA	NA	TRBV21-1	TRBJ2-7	CASSKPRQGYEQYF	TGTGCCAGCAGCAAACCTCGACAGGGCTACGAGCAGTACTTC
NA	NA	TRBV28	TRBJ1-4	CASSSAYYATNEKLFF	TGTGCCAGCAGTTCCGCCTATTACGCAACTAATGAAAAACTGTTTTTT
NA	NA	TRBV18	TRBJ2-1	CASSPESSYNEQFF	TGTGCCAGCTCACCGGAGAGCTCCTACAATGAGCAGTTCTTC
NA	few	TRBV7-2	TRBJ1-2	CASSFGGGNYGYTF	TGTGCCAGCAGCTTCGGGGGGGGTAACTATGGCTACACCTTC
NA	NA	TRBV28	TRBJ1-4	CASSSRAHEGEKLFF	TGTGCCAGCAGTTCCCGGGCCCACGAAGGAGAAAAACTGTTTTTT
NA	NA	TRBV7-9	TRBJ1-6	CASSSQGEGSPLHF	TGTGCCAGCAGCTCCCAAGGGGAGGGTTCACCCCTCCACTTT
NA	NA	TRBV11-1	TRBJ2-1	CASSQQSFSYNEQFF	TGTGCCAGCAGCCAACAGTCTTTTTCCTACAATGAGCAGTTCTTC
NA	NA	TRBV7-2	TRBJ2-7	CASSLNAGESYEQYF	TGTGCCAGCAGCTTAAACGCCGGGGAATCCTACGAGCAGTACTTC
NA	NA	TRBV2	TRBJ1-5	CASSEGWQTVNQPQHF	TGTGCCAGCAGTGAAGGATGGCAGACAGTCAATCAGCCCCAGCATTTT
NA	NA	TRBV28	TRBJ2-7	CASRPTWSYEQYF	TGTGCCAGCAGGCCTACCTGGAGCTACGAGCAGTACTTC
NA	NA	TRBV27	TRBJ1-6	CASRRDGGGHNSPLHF	TGTGCCAGCCGTCGTGACGGGGGCGGTCATAATTCACCCCTCCACTTT
TRBD2	NA	TRBV18	TRBJ2-1	CASSPSGLAIANEQFF	TGTGCCAGCTCACCAAGCGGACTAGCGATTGCTAATGAGCAGTTCTTC
NA	once	TRBV19	TRBJ2-1	CASSTIDSYEQFF	TGTGCCAGTAGTACTATCGACAGCTATGAGCAGTTCTTC
NA	NA	TRBV5-1	TRBJ2-2	CASSLGGNTGELFF	TGCGCCAGCAGCTTGGGAGGGAACACCGGGGAGCTGTTTTTT
NA	NA	TRBV28	TRBJ1-2	CASSSPANYGYTF	TGTGCCAGCAGTTCACCAGCTAACTATGGCTACACCTTC
NA	NA	TRBV25-1	TRBJ2-2	CASSEWGRNTGELFF	TGTGCCAGCAGTGAATGGGGTAGGAACACCGGGGAGCTGTTTTTT
TRBD2	NA	TRBV6-5	TRBJ2-1	CASSSRLAESYNEQFF	TGTGCCAGCAGTTCGAGACTAGCGGAGTCCTACAATGAGCAGTTCTTC
NA	NA	TRBV21-1	TRBJ2-1	CASSKCQVHSYNEQFF	TGTGCCAGCAGCAAGTGCCAGGTGCATAGCTACAATGAGCAGTTCTTC